This T cell receptor (beta chain) originates from a study of blood T cell repertoires in COVID-19. About the research overall: The United States, Italy and Spain were the sources of the acute and convalescent COVID-19 samples. The cDNA or gDNA used as material had been derived from T cells, B-cell-depleted T cells, or PBMCs.

Repertoires were generated with immunoSEQ multiplex PCR, while TCRdb's copy carries only in-frame clones and drops some. The sample carries tens of thousands of clones, approximately 83% recorded once. This clone appeared a few times. Seattle's cohort entered during active infection and was followed longitudinally. The CDR3 spans 16 residues. Trimming cost V 8 bases and J 0 bases, with 17 bases left between them. CDR1 MDHEN and CDR2 SYDVKM come from the germline V gene. This chain connects TRBV28 to TRBJ1-3; no reliable D call. This TCR derives from a man aged 25 to 40 with COVID-19, enrolled during active disease. The specimen sequenced was peripheral blood. The CDR3 loop is CASREGSQFSGNTIYF. Here the CDR3 DNA reads TGTGCCAGCCGGGAGGGCAGTCAGTTCTCTGGAAACACCATATATTTT.